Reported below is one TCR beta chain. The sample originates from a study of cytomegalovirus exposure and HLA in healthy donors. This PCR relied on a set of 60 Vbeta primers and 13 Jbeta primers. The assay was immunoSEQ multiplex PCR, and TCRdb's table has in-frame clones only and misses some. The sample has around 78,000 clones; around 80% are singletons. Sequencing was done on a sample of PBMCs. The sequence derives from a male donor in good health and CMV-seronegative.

The CDR3 is CAWSPRGTGARGSEQYF. The CDR3 coding sequence is TGTGCCTGGAGTCCTCGGGGGACAGGGGCCCGTGGTAGTGAGCAGTACTTC. The chain couples TRBV30 to TRBJ2-7, with 10 bases matching TRBD1. The CDR3 runs to 17 residues. Losses at the gene ends were 2 bases for V and 7 bases for J; bases not matched to a gene: 17. Looked up from germline, CDR1 is GTSNPN and CDR2 is SVGIG (reference sequence).